This T cell receptor beta chain was captured in a study of cytomegalovirus exposure and HLA in healthy donors. Primers included in the PCR were 60 Vbeta and 13 Jbeta primers. Assay used: immunoSEQ multiplex PCR; TCRdb lists only in-frame clones, some missing. This sample yields around 120,000 clones, of which around four fifths are seen a single time; over 1% belongs to the top ten. This CDR3 has 17 amino acids. The ends were cut back, 4 bases at V and 1 base at J, with 16 bases in the middle. Germline assignment: CDR1 MGHRA and CDR2 YSYEKL. The sequence was collected from a human donor in good health. Sequencing was carried out using PBMCs. The chain employs TRBV4-1 and TRBJ2-2; perhaps TRBD2 as D (6 bases). The CDR3 here is CASSPGAFGGNTGELFF. CDR3 nucleotides: TGCGCCAGCAGCCCAGGAGCTTTCGGGGGGAACACCGGGGAGCTGTTTTTT.